The following is a TCR beta chain sequence with its context. What it recognizes is unknown. V was clipped by 4 bases and J by 9 bases, with 19 bases between them. The CDR3 is 15 residues long. Germline V gene sequence: CDR1 SNHLY, CDR2 FYNNEI. Each CDR3 protein is one row after TCRdb ran MiXCR on the 5' RACE reads. The sample lists approximately 8,200 distinct CDR3 sequences, 65% to 70% seen once, with around 4% in the top ten. Notes on the study in general: Tumor memory CD4+ T cell TCR gene usage clustered with blood and lymph node memory CD4+ cells and lymph node naive CD4+ cells.

Sequencing input: tumor-infiltrating naive CD4+ T cells sorted from the breast tumor. Noted subset: naive CD4+ T cells, CD4+CD45RA+CD25-. This receptor was obtained from a female donor with breast cancer. J is TRBJ2-1 and V is TRBV2, with D perhaps matching TRBD2 (6 bases). The CDR3 spells CASSGSNRRGGEQFF. Written as DNA, the CDR3 is TGTGCCAGCAGTGGGTCTAATCGGCGGGGTGGTGAGCAGTTCTTC. The full variable domain, with the rest looked up from reference TRBV2 and TRBJ2-1, is EPEVTQTPSHQVTQMGQEVILRCVPISNHLYFYWYRQILGQKVEFLVSFYNNEISEKSEIFDDQFSVERPDGSNFTLKIRSTKLEDSAMYFCASSGSNRRGGEQFFGPGTRLTVL.